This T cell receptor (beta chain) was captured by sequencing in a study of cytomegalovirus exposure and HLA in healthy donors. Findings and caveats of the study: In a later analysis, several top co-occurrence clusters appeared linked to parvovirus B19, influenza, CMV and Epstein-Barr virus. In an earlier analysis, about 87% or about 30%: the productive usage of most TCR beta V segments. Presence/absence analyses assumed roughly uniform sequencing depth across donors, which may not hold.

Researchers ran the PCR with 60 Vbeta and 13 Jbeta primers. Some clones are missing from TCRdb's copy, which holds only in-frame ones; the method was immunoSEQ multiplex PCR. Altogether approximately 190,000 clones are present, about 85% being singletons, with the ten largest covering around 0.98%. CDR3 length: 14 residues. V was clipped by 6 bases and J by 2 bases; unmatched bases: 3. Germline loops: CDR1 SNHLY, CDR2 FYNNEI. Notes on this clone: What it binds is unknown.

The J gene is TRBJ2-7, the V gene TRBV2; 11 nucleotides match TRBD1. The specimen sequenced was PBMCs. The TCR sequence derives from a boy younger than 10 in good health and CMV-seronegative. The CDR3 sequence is CASRGDRGTYEQYF. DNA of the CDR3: TGTGCCAGCAGGGGGGACAGGGGGACCTACGAGCAGTACTTC.